The present TCR beta chain was sequenced within a study of beta chain features in type 1 diabetes. Study-wide findings and caveats: Fewer junction insertions and more nucleotide deletions appeared in type 1 diabetes patients. Moderate yet significant TCRB CDR3 shortening was seen in Type 1 diabetes patients in all four CD4+ subsets.

The study reverse transcribed the entire isolated RNA, so it sequenced expressed TCRB transcripts. Clones were sequenced by immunoSEQ multiplex PCR, and TCRdb holds only the in-frame ones, with some missing. The sample shows 60,000 to 75,000 clones, more than 45% of them seen only once. The V end was cut by 8 bases, the J end by 0 bases, with 19 bases between. The CDR3 contains 16 residues. Germline CDR1 reads KGHSH; CDR2 reads LQKENI. About this clone itself: Antigen: not known.

V gene TRBV18 combines with J gene TRBJ1-1; possible D gene TRBD1, 6 bases. Sample: central memory CD4+ T cells from blood. The receptor's source is a man younger than 40 with type 1 diabetes. CDR3 protein: CASTGTIGPMNTEAFF. In nucleotides, the CDR3 is TGTGCCAGCACAGGGACCATTGGTCCCATGAACACTGAAGCTTTCTTT.